A selection of T cell receptor beta chains follows, all from one sample in a study of T cell responses to AZD1222 COVID-19 vaccine. The method was immunoSEQ multiplex PCR; TCRdb's version includes in-frame clones alone and lacks a portion of them. Altogether fewer than 65,000 clones are present, 65% to 90% being singletons, with the ten largest covering about 20%. Here the sequenced sample was peripheral blood, taken on day 0 of AZD1222 vaccination. Every receptor here comes from an adult in good health. CDR3s include the opening cysteine and the closing phenylalanine or tryptophan. The D gene is left open where the match is weak. Clone size is stated in some rows and not others, as once, few, many or a class when expanded.

V: TRBV6-5; J: TRBJ1-3; D: NA; size: NA; DNA: TGTGCCAGCAGTTACGGGGTTGGGGGCTCTGGAAACACCATATATTTT; CDR3: CASSYGVGGSGNTIYF
V: TRBV5-1; J: TRBJ2-1; D: TRBD2; size: NA; DNA: TGCGCCAGCAGCTCGCAAGGACTAGCGGAAAATGAGCAGTTCTTC; CDR3: CASSSQGLAENEQFF
V: TRBV27; J: TRBJ1-5; D: NA; size: few; DNA: TGTGCCAGCAGCTCTGAGGGTTTTAGCAATCAGCCCCAGCATTTT; CDR3: CASSSEGFSNQPQHF
V: TRBV13; J: TRBJ2-1; D: NA; size: NA; DNA: TGTGCCAGCAGCTTTGGTCGAGACCTAGCCTATGAGCAGTTCTTC; CDR3: CASSFGRDLAYEQFF
V: TRBV28; J: TRBJ2-7; D: TRBD2; size: NA; DNA: TGTGCCAGCAACCTATCAGCGGGAGGGCGGAACGAGCAGTACTTC; CDR3: CASNLSAGGRNEQYF
V: TRBV28; J: TRBJ2-7; D: NA; size: NA; DNA: TGTGCCAGCAGAGGTCGAAGGCGGTTCCACTACGAGCAGTACTTC; CDR3: CASRGRRRFHYEQYF
V: TRBV5-1; J: TRBJ2-3; D: TRBD1; size: NA; DNA: TGCGCCAGCAGCCCGGGACAGCATTACTCTTACACAGATACGCAGTATTTT; CDR3: CASSPGQHYSYTDTQYF
V: TRBV19; J: TRBJ2-3; D: NA; size: NA; DNA: TGTGCCAGTAGTATATCCGGCACAGATACGCAGTATTTT; CDR3: CASSISGTDTQYF
V: TRBV28; J: TRBJ1-5; D: NA; size: NA; DNA: TGTGCCAGCAGTTTGAAGGGGTCCGTTTATTCTGATCAGCCCCAGCATTTT; CDR3: CASSLKGSVYSDQPQHF
V: TRBV29-1; J: TRBJ2-5; D: NA; size: NA; DNA: TGCAGCGTTGAATTCCCGGACTACACACCTCAAGAGACCCAGTACTTC; CDR3: CSVEFPDYTPQETQYF
V: TRBV11-2; J: TRBJ2-1; D: NA; size: NA; DNA: TGTGCCAGCAGCTCTCCTCGAGGGGGGGCGAACTACAATGAGCAGTTCTTC; CDR3: CASSSPRGGANYNEQFF
V: TRBV28; J: TRBJ1-2; D: TRBD1; size: NA; DNA: TGTGCCAGCAGTCCGGGGACAGGGGAATCGTATGGCTACACCTTC; CDR3: CASSPGTGESYGYTF
V: TRBV7-3; J: TRBJ1-5; D: NA; size: few; DNA: TGTGCCAGCAGCCAGGACCTCCTGCAGCCCCAGCATTTT; CDR3: CASSQDLLQPQHF
V: TRBV27; J: TRBJ2-1; D: NA; size: NA; DNA: TGTGCCAGCATTCCTATTAGCGGACCCTCCTACAATGAGCAGTTCTTC; CDR3: CASIPISGPSYNEQFF
V: TRBV7-9; J: TRBJ1-5; D: NA; size: NA; DNA: TGTGCCAGCAGCTTTGTCAATCAGCCCCAGCATTTT; CDR3: CASSFVNQPQHF
V: TRBV5-1; J: TRBJ2-3; D: TRBD2; size: NA; DNA: TGCGCCAGCAGCCTCTTAGCGGGAATCACAGATACGCAGTATTTT; CDR3: CASSLLAGITDTQYF
V: TRBV5-6; J: TRBJ1-5; D: NA; size: NA; DNA: TGTGCCAGCAGCTTACAGGGAATAAGCAATCAGCCCCAGCATTTT; CDR3: CASSLQGISNQPQHF
V: TRBV21-1; J: TRBJ2-2; D: NA; size: few; DNA: TGTGCCAGCAGCAAATGCTGGGACAGGGGCACCGGGGAGCTGTTTTTT; CDR3: CASSKCWDRGTGELFF
V: TRBV5-4; J: TRBJ1-1; D: NA; size: NA; DNA: TGTGCCAGCAGAAGGGACATAACTGAAGCTTTCTTT; CDR3: CASRRDITEAFF
V: TRBV6-6; J: TRBJ1-5; D: NA; size: few; DNA: TGTGCCAGCAGTTACTCGGAACAGCGGCGGGAGCCCCAGCATTTT; CDR3: CASSYSEQRREPQHF
V: TRBV2; J: TRBJ2-2; D: NA; size: NA; DNA: TGTGCCAGCAAATTGGGCGGGATCGGGGAGCTGTTTTTT; CDR3: CASKLGGIGELFF
V: TRBV6-4; J: TRBJ2-5; D: NA; size: NA; DNA: TGTGCCAGCACCCCCGCTTTTAGGGAGACCCAGTACTTC; CDR3: CASTPAFRETQYF